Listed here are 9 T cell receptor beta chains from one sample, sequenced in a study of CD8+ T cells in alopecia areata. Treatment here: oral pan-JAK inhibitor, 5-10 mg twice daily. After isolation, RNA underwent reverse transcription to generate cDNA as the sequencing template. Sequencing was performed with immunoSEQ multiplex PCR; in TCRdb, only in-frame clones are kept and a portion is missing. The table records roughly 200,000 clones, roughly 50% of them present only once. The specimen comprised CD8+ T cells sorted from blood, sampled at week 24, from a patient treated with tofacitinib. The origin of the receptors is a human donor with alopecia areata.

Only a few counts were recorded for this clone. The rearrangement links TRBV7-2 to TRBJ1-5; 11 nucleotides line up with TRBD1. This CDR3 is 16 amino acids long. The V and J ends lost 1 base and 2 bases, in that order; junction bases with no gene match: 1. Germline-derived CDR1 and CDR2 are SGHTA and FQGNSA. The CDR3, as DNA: TGTGCCAGCAGCTTAGGGACAGGGGGCGGCAATCAGCCCCAGCATTTT. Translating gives CASSLGTGGGNQPQHF. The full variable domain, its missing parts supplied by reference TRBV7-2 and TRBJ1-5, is GAGVSQSPSNKVTEKGKDVELRCDPISGHTALYWYRQSLGQGLEFLIYFQGNSAPDKSGLPSDRFSAERTGGSVSTLTIQRTQQEDSAVYLCASSLGTGGGNQPQHFGDGTRLSIL.

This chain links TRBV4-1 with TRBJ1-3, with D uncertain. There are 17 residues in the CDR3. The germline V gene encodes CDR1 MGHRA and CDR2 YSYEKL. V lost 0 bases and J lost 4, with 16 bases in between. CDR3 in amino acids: CASSQDNRLVWGNTIYF. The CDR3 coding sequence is TGCGCCAGCAGCCAAGACAACCGATTGGTGTGGGGAAACACCATATATTTT.

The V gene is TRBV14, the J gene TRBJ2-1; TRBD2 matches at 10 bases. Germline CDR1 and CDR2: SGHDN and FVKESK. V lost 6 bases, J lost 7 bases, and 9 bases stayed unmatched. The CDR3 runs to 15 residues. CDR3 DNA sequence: TGTGCCAGCAGAGCTAGCGGGGGCAGCCGGAATGAGCAGTTCTTC. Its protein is CASRASGGSRNEQFF.

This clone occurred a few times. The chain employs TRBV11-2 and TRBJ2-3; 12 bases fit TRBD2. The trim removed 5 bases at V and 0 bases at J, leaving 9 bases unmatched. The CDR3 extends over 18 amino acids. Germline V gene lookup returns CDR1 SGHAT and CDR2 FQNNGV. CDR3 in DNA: TGTGCCAGCAGCCTAAGACTAGCGGGGGCCTCTAGCACAGATACGCAGTATTTT. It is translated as CASSLRLAGASSTDTQYF.

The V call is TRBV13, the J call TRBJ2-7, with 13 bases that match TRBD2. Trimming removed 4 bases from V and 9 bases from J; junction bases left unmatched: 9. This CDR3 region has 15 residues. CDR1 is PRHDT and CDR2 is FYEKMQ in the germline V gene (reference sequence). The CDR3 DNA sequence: TGTGCCAGCAGCTCCCCACTAGCGGGGGGGCCGGTGCAGTACTTC. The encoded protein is CASSSPLAGGPVQYF.

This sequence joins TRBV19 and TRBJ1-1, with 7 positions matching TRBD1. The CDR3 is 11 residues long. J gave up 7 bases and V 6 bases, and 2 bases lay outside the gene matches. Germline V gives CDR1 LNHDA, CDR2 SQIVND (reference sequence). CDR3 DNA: TGTGCCAGTAGCTGGACAGGTGAAGCTTTCTTT. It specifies CASSWTGEAFF.

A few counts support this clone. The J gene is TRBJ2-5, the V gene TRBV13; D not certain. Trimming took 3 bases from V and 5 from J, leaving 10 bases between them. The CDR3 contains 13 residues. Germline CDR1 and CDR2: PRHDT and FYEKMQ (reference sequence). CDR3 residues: CASSFGSEETQYF. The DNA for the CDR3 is TGTGCCAGCAGCTTCGGGTCGGAGGAGACCCAGTACTTC. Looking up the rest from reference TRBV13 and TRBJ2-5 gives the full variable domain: AAGVIQSPRHLIKEKRETATLKCYPIPRHDTVYWYQQGPGQDPQFLISFYEKMQSDKGSIPDRFSAQQFSDYHSELNMSSLELGDSALYFCASSFGSEETQYFGPGTRLLVL.

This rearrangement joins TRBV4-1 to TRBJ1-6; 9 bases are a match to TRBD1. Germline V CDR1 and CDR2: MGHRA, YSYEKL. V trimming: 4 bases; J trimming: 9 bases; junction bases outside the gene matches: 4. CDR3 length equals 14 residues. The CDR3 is CASSRTGDGSPLHF. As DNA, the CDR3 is TGCGCCAGCAGCCGGACAGGGGATGGTTCACCCCTCCACTTT.

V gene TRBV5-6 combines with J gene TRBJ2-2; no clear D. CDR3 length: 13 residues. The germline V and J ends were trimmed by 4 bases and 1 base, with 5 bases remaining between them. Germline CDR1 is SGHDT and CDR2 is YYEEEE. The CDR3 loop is CASSAGNTGELFF. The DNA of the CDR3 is TGTGCCAGCAGCGCAGGGAACACCGGGGAGCTGTTTTTT.